This T cell receptor (beta chain) was retrieved from a study of T-cell memory formation after mild COVID-19. Study-wide context: Most TCR clusters belonged to a single donor. Study-wide results and caveats: Mainly CM and EM harbored the contracting CD4+ clones; mainly EMRA harbored the CD8+ ones.

This clonotype was observed a handful of times. Its antigen remains unknown. TCRdb re-derived calls from the 5' RACE reads in MiXCR, one entry per CDR3 protein. The top ten clones hold approximately 13% of a sample with approximately 480,000 distinct CDR3 sequences, about 18% of them seen once. V lost 7 bases to trimming and J lost 2 bases; unmatched junction nucleotides: 8. Germline CDR1 SEHNR, CDR2 FQNEAQ (reference sequence). The CDR3 is made up of 15 amino acids. This TCR derives from an adult woman who had mild COVID-19 (a few samples of this study predate the infection). Cell type and time point are not known. V usage is TRBV7-9 and J usage is TRBJ1-2; 9 bases map to TRBD1. Sequences were obtained from PBMCs or a T cell subset sorted from them (not recorded which). CDR3 in DNA: TGTGCCAGCACTCCGGGACAGGGAAAGAACTATGGCTACACCTTC. Protein sequence: CASTPGQGKNYGYTF.